The source of this T cell receptor beta chain is a study of cytomegalovirus exposure and HLA in healthy donors (dated by TCRdb to between 2016 and 2019). Describing the broader study: According to an earlier analysis of a few hundred of the donors, 200 million or so T cells yielded 120 million or so unique TCR beta sequences and approximately 300 Gb of sequence data. Genome-wide SNP genotypes for about 60% of the 666 donors were used in a later genetic analysis, which treated that subset as a discovery cohort. A later analysis re-analyzed previously published TCR beta repertoires from several hundred donors and added high-resolution HLA genotyping to study TCR occurrence patterns. The number of typed donors differed by locus: about 620-640 for A, B, C, DRB1 and DQB1; 500 to 550 for DQA1; fewer than 610 for DPA1; and some 450 for DPB1. HLA typing covered class I and class II loci at four-digit resolution. Alongside the repertoire data, information on donor age, sex, ethnicity and CMV serostatus was compiled. In an earlier analysis of roughly 580 of the donors, high-throughput TCR beta sequencing was used to judge whether each TCR beta V gene segment behaved as functional or pseudogenic. Among about 410 genotyped donors of the cohort, an average of approximately 200,000 unique TCR beta nucleotide sequences was sequenced per donor, of which about 18% were non-productive. The study used immunosequencing to profile the T cell repertoires of under 700 subjects and linked those repertoires to cytomegalovirus serostatus. High-throughput TCR immunosequencing, statistical association of individual TCRs with disease status, and machine learning were combined to predict cytomegalovirus infection status. Rather than using new phenotypic data, the later analysis identified candidate immune exposures from TCR beta sequences and from how often those sequences occurred across donors. All discovery cohort repertoires had been generated using a single sequencing platform. About 5 DR-DQ haplotypes were handled as single units for association and clustering, since linkage in the cohort was strong. Approximately 310 gigabases of sequencing data and approximately 80 million unique TCR sequences were included in an early release covering about 600 HLA-typed donors. Along with the roughly 700-subject first cohort, a separate validation cohort of over 90 different subjects was used. Among the roughly 410 genotyped donors, 75% to 90% belonged to the genetic ancestry cluster associated with self-reported Caucasian donors. The study aimed to test whether signatures of past pathogen exposure could be identified by cataloging public T cell receptors. General study outcomes and caveats: Because counts were too low, about 15 rarely observed V segments, including chromosome 9 orphons, were left out of the earlier analysis of about 500 of the donors. A few of the identified cytomegalovirus-associated TCR beta chains were confirmed in vitro to be specific for cytomegalovirus antigens. Most TCR sequences were observed very rarely across donors, whereas some public TCRs were present in many individuals. The 87-base-pair reads could not distinguish some IMGT-functional V segments, including TRBV6-2 and TRBV6-3, so those segments were excluded. According to a later analysis, parvovirus B19, influenza, CMV and Epstein-Barr virus appeared linked to several top co-occurrence clusters. A total of fewer than 200 TCR beta chains were listed by the study as associated with cytomegalovirus. A group of highly shared sequence variants was considered likely to be a technical artifact of the sequencing pipeline. V-gene and J-gene trimming of TCR beta chains was associated with a missense DCLRE1C variant in a later genetic analysis, and the association was replicated in an independent cohort. Because HLA typing was unavailable for some donors at each locus, only the typed subset was used in association tests. A later analysis found that HLA-associated TCR beta chains were more clonally expanded and had lower generation probabilities than equally common non-associated chains. According to a later genetic analysis, donors in an Asian-associated ancestry cluster had fewer N-insertions in productive TCRs than the approximately 610-donor mean. The cohort was sequenced for TCR beta chains only, and without alpha or paired-chain data the features that could be detected were limited. The only immune exposure information available for the cohort was CMV serostatus. In an earlier analysis of about 600 of the donors, most TCR beta V segments appeared in productive rearrangements about 90% or about 30% of the time, broadly matching IMGT annotations. When HLA alleles, especially DR and DQ, strongly co-occurred, TCR associations were difficult to assign to individual alleles. Cytomegalovirus status was reported to be diagnosed by the classifier with high specificity and sensitivity in both the original and validation cohorts. Sequencing depth was assumed to be roughly uniform across donors in the presence/absence analyses, though that assumption may not hold. At a false discovery rate of 0.05, a later analysis linked about 17,000 TCR beta sequences to specific HLA alleles. Most CMV-associated TCR beta chains appeared to be HLA-restricted in a later analysis, and the HLA associations seemed to be driven largely by CMV exposure. According to a later analysis, TCR association rates differed among HLA loci, with DRB1 alleles showing the most associated TCRs and HLA-C alleles showing the fewest. A further reported finding was that TCR beta sequences accurately predicted the HLA-A and HLA-B alleles for most subjects in the first cohort. It was suggested by the authors that the approach could potentially be generalized to other disease states and immunological phenotypes. Correlated functional status among segregating V segments might reflect linkage disequilibrium, but an unknown experimental factor could not be ruled out.

Concerning this clone: It lacks a known antigen. No base qualities exist here, and no much larger clone lies one base off it.

The cohort consisted of hundreds of healthy bone marrow donors. All cohort members were sampled while nominally healthy, although unrecorded immune exposures were likely present. The donor tested CMV seronegative and was one of the 352 seronegative cohort members. A peripheral blood sample was collected from each donor, and TCR beta sequencing was performed on peripheral blood mononuclear cells. The Qiagen DNeasy Blood Extraction Kit was used to extract genomic DNA from the blood cell samples. The trim is 5 bases for V and 3 bases for J, with a gap of 20 bases between the germline ends. The germline V gene (reference sequence) specifies GTSNPN as CDR1 and SVGIG as CDR2. Including the terminal cysteine and phenylalanine, the CDR3 comprises 16 residues. The only DNA kept is the CDR3, 48 bases in frame from the first base. Receptors were amplified or captured by the immunoSEQ multiplex PCR assay. The multiplex PCR relied on a mix of 60 forward primers for TCR Vbeta segments and 13 reverse primers for TCR Jbeta segments. The CDR3 region of rearranged TCR beta genes was amplified from genomic DNA by a multiplex PCR assay. The amplified TCR beta libraries were sequenced on the Illumina HiSeq System as 87-base-pair reads. Concerning the study's data processing: A later analysis tallied some 79 million unique TCR beta chains across the 650 to 750 repertoires, and about 12 million of those chains were shared by two or more donors. To remove PCR and sequencing errors, raw reads were error-corrected and collapsed into unique sequences using a nearest-neighbor algorithm that merged closely related sequences. To assign V, D and J gene segments, CDR3 sequences were aligned to IMGT reference sequences. For a sequence to be retained, a match of at least six nucleotides was required to both a V gene segment and a J gene segment. Rearrangements were called productive when the CDR3 lacked stop codons and stayed in frame with V and J; all others were non-productive. Following IMGT convention, CDR3 was defined as the stretch from the second conserved V-encoded cysteine to the conserved J-encoded phenylalanine. In an earlier analysis of roughly 580 of the donors, sequences lacking an unambiguous match to a single V gene segment were excluded. An earlier analysis of 587 of the donors called V segments functional above 56.7% productive rearrangements and segregating when the between-donor standard deviation exceeded 5%. A statistical classification framework was developed to diagnose cytomegalovirus status using the catalog of TCR beta chain sequences. A later analysis assigned V and J genes by comparing TCR nucleotide sequences with IMGT/GENE-DB human TR gene sequences. A later analysis assigned CDR3 sequences and most-parsimonious VDJ recombination scenarios with the TCRdist pipeline. In a later analysis, every TCR beta chain was defined by the combination of its CDR3 amino acid sequence and its V-gene family, and reads without a unique V-gene family were dropped. To address suspected cross-contamination and a sequencing artifact, a later analysis removed over 500 highly shared, low-generation-probability nucleotide sequences. In a later analysis, a clonal expansion index for each public chain was calculated from normalized within-repertoire ranks of inferred template counts. Generation probabilities in a later analysis came from a VDJ recombination model fitted to out-of-frame rearrangements, and those results were checked against IGoR. In a later analysis, TCR-TCR, TCR-HLA and TCR-CMV co-occurrence was scored with hypergeometric tests, and a repertoire-size bias correction was applied to TCR pairs. In a later analysis, false discovery rates were estimated by permuting HLA or CMV assignments 20 times. In a later analysis, co-occurring TCRs were grouped using DBSCAN, and TCRdist sequence similarity was added for clustering within HLA-allele-positive subsets. For co-occurrence clustering, repertoires with fewer than 30,000 or more than 120,000 public chains were excluded, along with roughly 5 repertoires with anomalous nucleotide sharing. The table comes from immuneACCESS by way of TCRdb, which keeps in-frame sequences with V and J called. Part of the clones is missing from these tables; in studies checked, under half for an unresolved V gene and the rest for unknown reasons. The V and J calls and the clone size are those of that table, but D and trimming were determined from the DNA. Counted in this sample were 95,000 to 150,000 clones; about 81% of them appeared once. The top ten clones comprise roughly 1.1% of the sample.

Specimen: PBMCs. The chain is made from TRBV30 and TRBJ2-1, with TRBD2 tentatively as D gene (7 bases match). The sequence was collected from a woman aged 25-40 years in good health and CMV-seronegative. CDR3 protein: CAWSRKRGGNYNEQFF. The DNA sequence is TGTGCCTGGTCCCGTAAGAGGGGGGGGAACTACAATGAGCAGTTCTTC.